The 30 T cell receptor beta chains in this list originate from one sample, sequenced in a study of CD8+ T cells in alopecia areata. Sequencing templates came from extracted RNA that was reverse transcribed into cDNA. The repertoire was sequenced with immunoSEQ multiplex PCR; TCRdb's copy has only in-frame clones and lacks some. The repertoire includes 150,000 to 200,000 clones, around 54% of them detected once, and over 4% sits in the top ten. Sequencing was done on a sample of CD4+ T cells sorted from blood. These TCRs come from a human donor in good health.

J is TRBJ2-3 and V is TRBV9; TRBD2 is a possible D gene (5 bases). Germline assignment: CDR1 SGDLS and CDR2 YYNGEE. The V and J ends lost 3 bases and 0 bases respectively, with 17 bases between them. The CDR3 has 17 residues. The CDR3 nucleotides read TGTGCCAGCAGCGCGGACTGGGCGGGCACTAGCACAGATACGCAGTATTTT. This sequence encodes CASSADWAGTSTDTQYF.

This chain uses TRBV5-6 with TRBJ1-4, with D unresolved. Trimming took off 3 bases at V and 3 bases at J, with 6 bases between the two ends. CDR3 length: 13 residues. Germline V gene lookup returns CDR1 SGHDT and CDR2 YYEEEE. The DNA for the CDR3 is TGTGCCAGCAGCTGGAAGGCTAATGAAAAACTGTTTTTT. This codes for CASSWKANEKLFF.

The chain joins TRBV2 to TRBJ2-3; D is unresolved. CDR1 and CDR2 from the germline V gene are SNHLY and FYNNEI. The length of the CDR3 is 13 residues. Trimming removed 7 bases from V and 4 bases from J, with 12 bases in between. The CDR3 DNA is TGTGCCAGCAATAGAGAGGTCCCAGATACGCAGTATTTT. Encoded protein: CASNREVPDTQYF.

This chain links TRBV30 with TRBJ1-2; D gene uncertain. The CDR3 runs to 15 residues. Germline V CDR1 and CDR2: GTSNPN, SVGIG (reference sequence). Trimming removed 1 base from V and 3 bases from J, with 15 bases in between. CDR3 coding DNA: TGTGCCTGGAGTGGGCCCCTTGGCAGCTACTATGGCTACACCTTC. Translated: CAWSGPLGSYYGYTF.

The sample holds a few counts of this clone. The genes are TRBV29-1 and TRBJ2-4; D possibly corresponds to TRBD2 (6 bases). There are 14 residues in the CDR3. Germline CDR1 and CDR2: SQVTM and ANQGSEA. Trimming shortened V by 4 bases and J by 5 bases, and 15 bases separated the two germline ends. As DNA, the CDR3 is TGCAGCGTTGTACGGGGGAATGCCGAAAACATTCAGTACTTC. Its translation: CSVVRGNAENIQYF.

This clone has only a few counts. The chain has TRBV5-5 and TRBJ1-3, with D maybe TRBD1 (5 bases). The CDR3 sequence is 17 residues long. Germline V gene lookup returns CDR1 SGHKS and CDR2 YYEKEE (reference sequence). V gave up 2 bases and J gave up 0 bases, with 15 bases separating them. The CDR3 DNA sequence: TGTGCCAGCAGCTTTTCCGTCCGGGACGGCTCTGGAAACACCATATATTTT. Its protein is CASSFSVRDGSGNTIYF.

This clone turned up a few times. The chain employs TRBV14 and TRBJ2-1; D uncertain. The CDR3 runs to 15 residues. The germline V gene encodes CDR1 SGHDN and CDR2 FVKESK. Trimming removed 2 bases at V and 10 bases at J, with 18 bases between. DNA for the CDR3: TGTGCCAGCAGCCAATACCAGCAACCTCCTGGAGAGCAGTTCTTC. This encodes CASSQYQQPPGEQFF.

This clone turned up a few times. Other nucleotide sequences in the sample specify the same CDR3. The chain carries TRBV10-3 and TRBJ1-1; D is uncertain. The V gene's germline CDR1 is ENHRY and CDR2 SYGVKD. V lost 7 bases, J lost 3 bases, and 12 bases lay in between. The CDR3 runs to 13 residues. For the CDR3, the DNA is TGTGCCATCACCTCTGCCAGTGACACTGAAGCTTTCTTT. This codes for CAITSASDTEAFF.

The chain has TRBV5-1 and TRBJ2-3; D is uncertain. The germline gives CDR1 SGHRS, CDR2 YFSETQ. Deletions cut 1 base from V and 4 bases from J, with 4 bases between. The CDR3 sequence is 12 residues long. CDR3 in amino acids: CASSLKADTQYF. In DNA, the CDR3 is TGCGCCAGCAGCTTGAAAGCAGATACGCAGTATTTT.

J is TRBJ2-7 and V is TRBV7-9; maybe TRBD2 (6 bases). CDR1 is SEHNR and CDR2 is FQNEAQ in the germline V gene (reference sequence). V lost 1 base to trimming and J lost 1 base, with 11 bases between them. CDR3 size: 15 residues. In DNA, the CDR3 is TGTGCCAGCAGCTTAGGCCTGCGGGGATCCTACGAGCAGTACTTC. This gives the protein CASSLGLRGSYEQYF. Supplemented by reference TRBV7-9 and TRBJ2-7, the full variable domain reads DTGVSQNPRHKITKRGQNVTFRCDPISEHNRLYWYRQTLGQGPEFLTYFQNEAQLEKSRLLSDRFSAERPKGSFSTLEIQRTEQGDSAMYLCASSLGLRGSYEQYFGPGTRLTVT.

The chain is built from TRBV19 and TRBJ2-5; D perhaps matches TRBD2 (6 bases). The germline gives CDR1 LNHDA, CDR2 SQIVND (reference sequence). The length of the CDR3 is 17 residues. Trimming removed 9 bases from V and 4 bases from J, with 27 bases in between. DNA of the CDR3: TGTGCCAGCAGACTCGGGCGGGGATTGAGAGGTGGAGAGACCCAGTACTTC. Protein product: CASRLGRGLRGGETQYF.

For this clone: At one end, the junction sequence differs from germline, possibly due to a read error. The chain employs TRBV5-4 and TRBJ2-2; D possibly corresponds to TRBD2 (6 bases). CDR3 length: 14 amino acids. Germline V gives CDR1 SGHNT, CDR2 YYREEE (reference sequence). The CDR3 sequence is CASSYTSNTGELFF. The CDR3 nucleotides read TGTGCCAGCAGCTATACTAGCAACACCGGGGAACTGTTTTTT.

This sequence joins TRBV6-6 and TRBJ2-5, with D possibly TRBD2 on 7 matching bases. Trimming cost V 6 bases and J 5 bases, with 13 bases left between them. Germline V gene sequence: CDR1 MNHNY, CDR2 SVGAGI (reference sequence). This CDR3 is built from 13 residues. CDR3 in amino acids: CASSSRGGETQYF. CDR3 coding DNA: TGTGCCAGCAGCTCAAGGGGGGGCGAGACCCAGTACTTC.

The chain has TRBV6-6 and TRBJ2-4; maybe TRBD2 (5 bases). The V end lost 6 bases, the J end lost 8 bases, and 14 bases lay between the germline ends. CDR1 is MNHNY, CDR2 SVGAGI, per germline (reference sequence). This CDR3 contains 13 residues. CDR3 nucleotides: TGTGCCAGCAGCCGGGAAAACGGATACATTCAGTACTTC. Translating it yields CASSRENGYIQYF.

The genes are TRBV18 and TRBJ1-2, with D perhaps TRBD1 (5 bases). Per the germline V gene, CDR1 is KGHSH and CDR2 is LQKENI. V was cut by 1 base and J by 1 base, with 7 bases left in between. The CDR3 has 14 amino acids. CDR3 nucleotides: TGTGCCAGCTCACCACTACAGGATAACTATGGCTACACCTTC. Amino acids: CASSPLQDNYGYTF.

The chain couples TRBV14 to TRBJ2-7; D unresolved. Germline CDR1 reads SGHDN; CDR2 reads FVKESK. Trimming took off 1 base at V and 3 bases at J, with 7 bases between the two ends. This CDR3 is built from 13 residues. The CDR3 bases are TGTGCCAGCAGCCAAGGTGACATCTACGAGCAGTACTTC. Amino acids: CASSQGDIYEQYF.

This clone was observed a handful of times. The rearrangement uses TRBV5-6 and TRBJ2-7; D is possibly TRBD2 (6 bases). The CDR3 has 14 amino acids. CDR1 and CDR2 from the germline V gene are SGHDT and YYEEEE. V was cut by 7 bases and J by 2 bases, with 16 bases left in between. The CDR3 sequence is CASVAGTGTYEQYF. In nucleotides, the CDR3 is TGTGCCAGCGTTGCCGGGACTGGCACCTACGAGCAGTACTTC.

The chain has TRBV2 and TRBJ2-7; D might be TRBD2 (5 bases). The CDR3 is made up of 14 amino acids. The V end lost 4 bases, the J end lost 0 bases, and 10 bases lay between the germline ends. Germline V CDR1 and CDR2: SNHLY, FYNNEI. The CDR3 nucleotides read TGTGCCAGCAGTGCGGACTGGAGCTCCTACGAGCAGTACTTC. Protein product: CASSADWSSYEQYF.

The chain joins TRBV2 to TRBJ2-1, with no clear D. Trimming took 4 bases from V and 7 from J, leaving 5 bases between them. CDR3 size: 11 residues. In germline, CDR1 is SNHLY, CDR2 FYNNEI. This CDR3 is CASSVGNEQFF. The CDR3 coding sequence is TGTGCCAGCAGTGTTGGAAATGAGCAGTTCTTC.

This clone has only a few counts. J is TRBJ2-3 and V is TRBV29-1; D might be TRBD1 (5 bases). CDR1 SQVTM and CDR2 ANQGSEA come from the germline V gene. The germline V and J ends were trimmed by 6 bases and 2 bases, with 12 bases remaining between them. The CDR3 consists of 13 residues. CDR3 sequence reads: CSVPQGFTDTQYF. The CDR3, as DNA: TGCAGCGTGCCTCAGGGATTCACAGATACGCAGTATTTT.

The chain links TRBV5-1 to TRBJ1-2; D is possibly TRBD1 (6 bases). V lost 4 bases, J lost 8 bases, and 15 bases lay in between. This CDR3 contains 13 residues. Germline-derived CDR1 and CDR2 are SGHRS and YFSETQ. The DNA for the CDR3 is TGCGCCAGCAGCCAAACAGGGACGCTCGGCTACACCTTC. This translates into CASSQTGTLGYTF.

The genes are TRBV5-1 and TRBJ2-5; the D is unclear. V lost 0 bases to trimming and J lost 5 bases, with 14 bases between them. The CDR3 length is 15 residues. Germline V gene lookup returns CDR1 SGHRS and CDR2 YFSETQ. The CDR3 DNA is TGCGCCAGCAGCTTGGTAGGCGAGTCCAGGGAGACCCAGTACTTC. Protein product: CASSLVGESRETQYF.

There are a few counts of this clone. CDR3 residues: CSVELTDTQYF. CDR3 DNA sequence: TGCAGCGTTGAACTCACAGATACGCAGTATTTT. The V call is TRBV29-1, the J call TRBJ2-3; D gene ambiguous. V lost 2 bases, J lost 2 bases, and 2 bases lay in between. This CDR3 is 11 amino acids long. Germline values: CDR1 SQVTM, CDR2 ANQGSEA.

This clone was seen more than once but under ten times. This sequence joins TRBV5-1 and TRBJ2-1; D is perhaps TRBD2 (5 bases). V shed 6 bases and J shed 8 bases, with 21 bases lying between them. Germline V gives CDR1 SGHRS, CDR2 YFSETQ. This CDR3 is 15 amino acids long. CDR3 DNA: TGCGCCAGCACCATCGACACGATCGGTAGCGATGAGCAGTTCTTC. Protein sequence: CASTIDTIGSDEQFF. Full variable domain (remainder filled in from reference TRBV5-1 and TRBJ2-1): KAGVTQTPRYLIKTRGQQVTLSCSPISGHRSVSWYQQTPGQGLQFLFEYFSETQRNKGNFPGRFSGRQFSNSRSEMNVSTLELGDSALYLCASTIDTIGSDEQFFGPGTRLTVL.

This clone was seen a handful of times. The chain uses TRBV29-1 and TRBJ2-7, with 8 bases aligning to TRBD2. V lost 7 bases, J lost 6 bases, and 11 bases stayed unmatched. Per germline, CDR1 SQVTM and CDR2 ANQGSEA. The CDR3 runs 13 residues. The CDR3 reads CSGRTSPEGEQYF. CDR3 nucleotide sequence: TGCAGCGGACGGACTAGCCCTGAGGGCGAGCAGTACTTC.

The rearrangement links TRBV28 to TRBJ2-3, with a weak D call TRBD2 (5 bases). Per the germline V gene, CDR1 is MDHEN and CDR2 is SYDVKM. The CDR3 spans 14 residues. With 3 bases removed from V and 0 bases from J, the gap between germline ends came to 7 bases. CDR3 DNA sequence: TGTGCCAGCAGTTTGGACTTCAGCACAGATACGCAGTATTTT. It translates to CASSLDFSTDTQYF.

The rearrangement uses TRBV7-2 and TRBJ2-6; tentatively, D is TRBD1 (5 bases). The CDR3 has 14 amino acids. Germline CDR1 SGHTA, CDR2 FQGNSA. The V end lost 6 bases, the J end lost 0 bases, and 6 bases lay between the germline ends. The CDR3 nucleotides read TGTGCCAGCAGACAGGCCTCTGGGGCCAACGTCCTGACTTTC. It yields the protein CASRQASGANVLTF.

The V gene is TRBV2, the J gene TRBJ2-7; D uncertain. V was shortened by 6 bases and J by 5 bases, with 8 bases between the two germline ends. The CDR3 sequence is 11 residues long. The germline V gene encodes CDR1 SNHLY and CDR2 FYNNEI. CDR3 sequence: CASRRLNEQYF. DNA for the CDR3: TGTGCCAGCAGGAGGTTAAACGAGCAGTACTTC.

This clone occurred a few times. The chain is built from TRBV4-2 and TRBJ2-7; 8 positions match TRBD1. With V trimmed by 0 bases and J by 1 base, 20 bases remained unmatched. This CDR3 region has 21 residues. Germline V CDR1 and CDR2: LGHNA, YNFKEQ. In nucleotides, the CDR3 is TGTGCCAGCAGCCAAGAGTACTGGTTGTGGAGGGAGACAGGGGAGTCCTACGAGCAGTACTTC. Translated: CASSQEYWLWRETGESYEQYF.

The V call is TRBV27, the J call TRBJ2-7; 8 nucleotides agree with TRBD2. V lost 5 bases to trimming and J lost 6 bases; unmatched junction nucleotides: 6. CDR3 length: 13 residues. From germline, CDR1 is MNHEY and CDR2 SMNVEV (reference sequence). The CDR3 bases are TGTGCCAGCAGTCCCGGGACTAGAAGCGAGCAGTACTTC. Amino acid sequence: CASSPGTRSEQYF.